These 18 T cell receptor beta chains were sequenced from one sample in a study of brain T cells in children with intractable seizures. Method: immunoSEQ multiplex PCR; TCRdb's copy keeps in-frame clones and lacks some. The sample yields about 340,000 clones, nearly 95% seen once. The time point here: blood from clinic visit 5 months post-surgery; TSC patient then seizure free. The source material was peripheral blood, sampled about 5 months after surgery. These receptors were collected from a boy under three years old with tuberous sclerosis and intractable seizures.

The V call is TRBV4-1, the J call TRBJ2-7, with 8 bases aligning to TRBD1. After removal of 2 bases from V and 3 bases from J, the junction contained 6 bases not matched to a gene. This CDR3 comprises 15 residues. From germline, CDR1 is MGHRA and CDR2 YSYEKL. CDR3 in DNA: TGCGCCAGCAGCCAAAGAACAGGGGGATACTACGAGCAGTACTTC. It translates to CASSQRTGGYYEQYF.

The chain's CDR3 is CASSLKGPAGANVLTF. In DNA, the CDR3 is TGTGCCAGCAGCTTAAAAGGGCCGGCTGGGGCCAACGTCCTGACTTTC. The chain recombines TRBV7-2 with TRBJ2-6; D is ambiguous. The CDR3 is 16 amino acids. Germline V lookup: CDR1 SGHTA, CDR2 FQGNSA. Trimming took 2 bases from V and 2 from J, leaving 10 bases between them.

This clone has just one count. CDR3 residues: CASSATPQETQYF. Written as DNA, the CDR3 is TGCGCCAGCAGTGCTACGCCGCAAGAGACCCAGTACTTC. The chain combines TRBV10-1 with TRBJ2-5; D is uncertain. Germline assignment: CDR1 WNHNN and CDR2 SYGVQD (reference sequence). The CDR3 sequence is 13 residues long. Between the trimmed V and J ends, which lost 4 bases and 2 bases, there was a span of 8 bases.

The CDR3 DNA reads TGTGCAAGTCGCCCCAGGGGCTGCCTCTCAATGAACACTGAAGCTTTCTTT. The encoded protein is CASRPRGCLSMNTEAFF. The rearrangement uses TRBV12-2 and TRBJ1-1; the table gives TRBD1 as D, unverified against the DNA. TRBV12-2 is a pseudogene locus. This CDR3 has 17 amino acids.

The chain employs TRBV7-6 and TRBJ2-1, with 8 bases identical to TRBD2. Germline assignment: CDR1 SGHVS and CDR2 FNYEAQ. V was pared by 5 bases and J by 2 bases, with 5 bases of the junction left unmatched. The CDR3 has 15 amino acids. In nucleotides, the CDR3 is TGTGCCAGCAGCACGGGACTAGGGCCCTACAATGAGCAGTTCTTC. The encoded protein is CASSTGLGPYNEQFF.

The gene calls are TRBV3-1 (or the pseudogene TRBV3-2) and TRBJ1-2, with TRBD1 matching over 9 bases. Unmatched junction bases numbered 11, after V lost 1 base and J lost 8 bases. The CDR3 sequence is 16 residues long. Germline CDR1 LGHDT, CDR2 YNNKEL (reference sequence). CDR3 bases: TGTGCCAGCAGCCAAGTAGGGACAGGGAGTTCGTTGGGCTACACCTTC. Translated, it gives CASSQVGTGSSLGYTF.

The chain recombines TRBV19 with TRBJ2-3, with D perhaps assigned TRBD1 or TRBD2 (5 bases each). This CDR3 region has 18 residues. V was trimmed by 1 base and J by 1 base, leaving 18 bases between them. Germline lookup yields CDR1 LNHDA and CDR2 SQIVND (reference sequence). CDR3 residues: CASSIVGWEQGRTDTQYF. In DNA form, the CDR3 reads TGTGCCAGTAGTATAGTAGGCTGGGAGCAGGGACGCACAGATACGCAGTATTTT.

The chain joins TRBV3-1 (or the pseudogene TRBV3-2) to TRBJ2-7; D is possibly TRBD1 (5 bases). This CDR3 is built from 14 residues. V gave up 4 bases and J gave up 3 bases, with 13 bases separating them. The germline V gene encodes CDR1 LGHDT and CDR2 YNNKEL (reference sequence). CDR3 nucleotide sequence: TGTGCCAGCAGCCGCCAACCCCAGGGCTACGAGCAGTACTTC. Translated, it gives CASSRQPQGYEQYF.

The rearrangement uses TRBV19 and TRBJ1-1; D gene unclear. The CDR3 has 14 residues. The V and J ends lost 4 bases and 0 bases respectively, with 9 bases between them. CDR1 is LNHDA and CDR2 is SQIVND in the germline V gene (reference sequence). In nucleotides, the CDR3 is TGTGCCAGTAGTACCACCGTATTGAACACTGAAGCTTTCTTT. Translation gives CASSTTVLNTEAFF.

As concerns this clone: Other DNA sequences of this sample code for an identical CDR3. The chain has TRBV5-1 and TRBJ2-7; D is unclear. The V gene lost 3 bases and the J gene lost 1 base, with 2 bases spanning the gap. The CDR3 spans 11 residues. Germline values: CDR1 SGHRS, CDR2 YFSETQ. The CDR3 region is CASSSSYEQYF. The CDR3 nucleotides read TGCGCCAGCAGCTCATCCTACGAGCAGTACTTC.

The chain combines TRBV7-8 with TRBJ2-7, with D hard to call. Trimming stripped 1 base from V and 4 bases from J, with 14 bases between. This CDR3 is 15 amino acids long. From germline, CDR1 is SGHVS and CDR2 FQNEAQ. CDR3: CASSLGVDLRYEQYF. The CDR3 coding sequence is TGTGCCAGCAGCTTAGGAGTCGACCTGCGGTACGAGCAGTACTTC.

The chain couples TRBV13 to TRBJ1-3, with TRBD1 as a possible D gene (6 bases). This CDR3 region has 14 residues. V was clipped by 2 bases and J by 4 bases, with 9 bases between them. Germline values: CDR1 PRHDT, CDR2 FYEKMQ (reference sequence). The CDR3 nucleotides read TGTGCCAGCAGCTTACAGGGGCAAGGAAACACCATATATTTT. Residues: CASSLQGQGNTIYF.

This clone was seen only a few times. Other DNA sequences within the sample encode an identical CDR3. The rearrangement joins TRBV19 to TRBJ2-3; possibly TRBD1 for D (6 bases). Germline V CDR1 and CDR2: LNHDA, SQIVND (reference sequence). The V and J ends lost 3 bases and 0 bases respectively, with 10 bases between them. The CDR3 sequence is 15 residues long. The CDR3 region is CASSISRGSTDTQYF. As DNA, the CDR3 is TGTGCCAGTAGTATCTCAAGGGGGAGCACAGATACGCAGTATTTT.

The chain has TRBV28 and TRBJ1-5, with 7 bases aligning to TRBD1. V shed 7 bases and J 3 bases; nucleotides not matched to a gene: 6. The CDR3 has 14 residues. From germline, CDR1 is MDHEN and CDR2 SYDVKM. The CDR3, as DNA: TGTGCCAGCATCCTACAGGGGTACAATCAGCCCCAGCATTTT. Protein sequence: CASILQGYNQPQHF.

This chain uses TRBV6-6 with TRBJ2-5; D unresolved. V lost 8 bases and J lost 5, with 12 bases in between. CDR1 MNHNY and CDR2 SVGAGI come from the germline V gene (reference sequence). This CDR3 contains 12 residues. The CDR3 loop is CASGSRSETQYF. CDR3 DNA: TGTGCCAGCGGATCCCGGTCGGAGACCCAGTACTTC.

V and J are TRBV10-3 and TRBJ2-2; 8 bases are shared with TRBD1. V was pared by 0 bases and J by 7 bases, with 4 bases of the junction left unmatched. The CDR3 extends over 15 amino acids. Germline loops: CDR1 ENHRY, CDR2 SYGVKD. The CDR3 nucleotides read TGTGCCATCAGTGAGTCGGCAGGGGGCATCGGGGAGCTGTTTTTT. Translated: CAISESAGGIGELFF.

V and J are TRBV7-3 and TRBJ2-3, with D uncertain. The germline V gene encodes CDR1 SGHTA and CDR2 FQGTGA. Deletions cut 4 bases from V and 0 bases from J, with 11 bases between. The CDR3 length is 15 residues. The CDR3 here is CASSSEPSSTDTQYF. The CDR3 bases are TGTGCCAGCAGCTCGGAACCCTCTAGCACAGATACGCAGTATTTT.

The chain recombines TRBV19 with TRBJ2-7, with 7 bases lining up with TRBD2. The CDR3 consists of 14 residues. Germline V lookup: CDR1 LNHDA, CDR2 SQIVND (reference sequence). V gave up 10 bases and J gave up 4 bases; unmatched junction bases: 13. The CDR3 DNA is TGTGCCAACCCCCCGGGGAGGGTGGGTTACGAGCAGTACTTC. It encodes CANPPGRVGYEQYF.